This TCR beta chain was identified during a study of blood T cell repertoires in COVID-19. Study-level information: Acute-phase and convalescent COVID-19 samples originated in the United States, Italy and Spain.

V dropped 8 bases and J dropped 6; count of bases not matched to a gene: 20. Per the germline V gene, CDR1 is SEHNR and CDR2 is FQNEAQ (reference sequence). The CDR3 has 18 residues. TCRdb's table, derived via immunoSEQ multiplex PCR, lists solely in-frame clones and lacks some. Of roughly 250,000 clones listed, 87% are singletons. All enrollees were about 18 to 90 years old and from about two dozen US areas. The TCR sequence derives from a woman in her 30s with acute COVID-19. The sequenced sample was PBMCs or T cells enriched from blood (not recorded which). The rearrangement uses TRBV7-9 and TRBJ2-2; 8 nucleotides line up with TRBD2. The CDR3 DNA sequence: TGTGCCAGCGGCTCCTCGAGCGGGAGCGGGTATTTTCCCGGGGAGCTGTTTTTT. Translation: CASGSSSGSGYFPGELFF.